This entry concerns a single TCR beta chain. Antigen unknown. Here immunoSEQ multiplex PCR was the method, and the copy in TCRdb shows in-frame clones only, minus some. The sample lists about 67,000 clones, roughly nine tenths seen once, with around 0.33% in the top ten. The data stem from a study of OX40 agonist ivuxolimab in advanced cancers. For the study at large: Patients were dosed intravenously with ivuxolimab at 0.01 to 10 mg/kg every 2 weeks. Patients assigned to dose escalation were diagnosed with hepatocellular carcinoma, melanoma, renal cell or head and neck cancer. Study-level findings and limits: Expanded clones belonging to CD8+ T cells outnumbered, on average, those of CD4+.

V lost 0 bases to trimming and J lost 1 base, with 7 bases between them. Germline loops: CDR1 SGHNT, CDR2 YYREEE (reference sequence). This CDR3 has 15 amino acids. Prior autoimmune disease or systemic immunosuppression barred patients. Sample: CD4+ or CD8+ T cells sorted from blood, taken in a trial of the OX40 agonist ivuxolimab. The chain joins TRBV5-4 to TRBJ2-2; D gene uncertain. The TCR was taken from an adult with an advanced solid tumor such as melanoma, head and neck, liver or kidney cancer. For the CDR3, the DNA is TGTGCCAGCAGCTTGGGACCCTTGAACACCGGGGAGCTGTTTTTT. This encodes CASSLGPLNTGELFF.